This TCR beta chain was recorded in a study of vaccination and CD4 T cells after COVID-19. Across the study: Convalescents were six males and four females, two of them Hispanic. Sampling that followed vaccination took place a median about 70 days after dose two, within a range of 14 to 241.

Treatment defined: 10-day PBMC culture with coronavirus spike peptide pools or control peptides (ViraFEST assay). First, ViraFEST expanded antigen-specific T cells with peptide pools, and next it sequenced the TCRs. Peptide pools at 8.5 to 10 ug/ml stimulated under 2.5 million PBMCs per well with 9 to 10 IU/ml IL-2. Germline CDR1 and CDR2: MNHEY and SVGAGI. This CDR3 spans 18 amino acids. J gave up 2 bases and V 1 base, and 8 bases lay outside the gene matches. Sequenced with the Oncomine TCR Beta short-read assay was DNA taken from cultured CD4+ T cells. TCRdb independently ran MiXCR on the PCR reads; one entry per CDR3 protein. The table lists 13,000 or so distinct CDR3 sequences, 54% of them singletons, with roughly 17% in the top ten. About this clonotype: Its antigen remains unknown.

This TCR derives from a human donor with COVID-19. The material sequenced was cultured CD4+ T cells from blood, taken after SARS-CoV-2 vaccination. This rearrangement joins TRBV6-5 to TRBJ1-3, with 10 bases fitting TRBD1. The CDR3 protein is CASSYFTPGQGAGNTIYF. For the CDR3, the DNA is TGTGCCAGCAGTTACTTTACCCCCGGACAGGGGGCTGGAAACACCATATATTTT.